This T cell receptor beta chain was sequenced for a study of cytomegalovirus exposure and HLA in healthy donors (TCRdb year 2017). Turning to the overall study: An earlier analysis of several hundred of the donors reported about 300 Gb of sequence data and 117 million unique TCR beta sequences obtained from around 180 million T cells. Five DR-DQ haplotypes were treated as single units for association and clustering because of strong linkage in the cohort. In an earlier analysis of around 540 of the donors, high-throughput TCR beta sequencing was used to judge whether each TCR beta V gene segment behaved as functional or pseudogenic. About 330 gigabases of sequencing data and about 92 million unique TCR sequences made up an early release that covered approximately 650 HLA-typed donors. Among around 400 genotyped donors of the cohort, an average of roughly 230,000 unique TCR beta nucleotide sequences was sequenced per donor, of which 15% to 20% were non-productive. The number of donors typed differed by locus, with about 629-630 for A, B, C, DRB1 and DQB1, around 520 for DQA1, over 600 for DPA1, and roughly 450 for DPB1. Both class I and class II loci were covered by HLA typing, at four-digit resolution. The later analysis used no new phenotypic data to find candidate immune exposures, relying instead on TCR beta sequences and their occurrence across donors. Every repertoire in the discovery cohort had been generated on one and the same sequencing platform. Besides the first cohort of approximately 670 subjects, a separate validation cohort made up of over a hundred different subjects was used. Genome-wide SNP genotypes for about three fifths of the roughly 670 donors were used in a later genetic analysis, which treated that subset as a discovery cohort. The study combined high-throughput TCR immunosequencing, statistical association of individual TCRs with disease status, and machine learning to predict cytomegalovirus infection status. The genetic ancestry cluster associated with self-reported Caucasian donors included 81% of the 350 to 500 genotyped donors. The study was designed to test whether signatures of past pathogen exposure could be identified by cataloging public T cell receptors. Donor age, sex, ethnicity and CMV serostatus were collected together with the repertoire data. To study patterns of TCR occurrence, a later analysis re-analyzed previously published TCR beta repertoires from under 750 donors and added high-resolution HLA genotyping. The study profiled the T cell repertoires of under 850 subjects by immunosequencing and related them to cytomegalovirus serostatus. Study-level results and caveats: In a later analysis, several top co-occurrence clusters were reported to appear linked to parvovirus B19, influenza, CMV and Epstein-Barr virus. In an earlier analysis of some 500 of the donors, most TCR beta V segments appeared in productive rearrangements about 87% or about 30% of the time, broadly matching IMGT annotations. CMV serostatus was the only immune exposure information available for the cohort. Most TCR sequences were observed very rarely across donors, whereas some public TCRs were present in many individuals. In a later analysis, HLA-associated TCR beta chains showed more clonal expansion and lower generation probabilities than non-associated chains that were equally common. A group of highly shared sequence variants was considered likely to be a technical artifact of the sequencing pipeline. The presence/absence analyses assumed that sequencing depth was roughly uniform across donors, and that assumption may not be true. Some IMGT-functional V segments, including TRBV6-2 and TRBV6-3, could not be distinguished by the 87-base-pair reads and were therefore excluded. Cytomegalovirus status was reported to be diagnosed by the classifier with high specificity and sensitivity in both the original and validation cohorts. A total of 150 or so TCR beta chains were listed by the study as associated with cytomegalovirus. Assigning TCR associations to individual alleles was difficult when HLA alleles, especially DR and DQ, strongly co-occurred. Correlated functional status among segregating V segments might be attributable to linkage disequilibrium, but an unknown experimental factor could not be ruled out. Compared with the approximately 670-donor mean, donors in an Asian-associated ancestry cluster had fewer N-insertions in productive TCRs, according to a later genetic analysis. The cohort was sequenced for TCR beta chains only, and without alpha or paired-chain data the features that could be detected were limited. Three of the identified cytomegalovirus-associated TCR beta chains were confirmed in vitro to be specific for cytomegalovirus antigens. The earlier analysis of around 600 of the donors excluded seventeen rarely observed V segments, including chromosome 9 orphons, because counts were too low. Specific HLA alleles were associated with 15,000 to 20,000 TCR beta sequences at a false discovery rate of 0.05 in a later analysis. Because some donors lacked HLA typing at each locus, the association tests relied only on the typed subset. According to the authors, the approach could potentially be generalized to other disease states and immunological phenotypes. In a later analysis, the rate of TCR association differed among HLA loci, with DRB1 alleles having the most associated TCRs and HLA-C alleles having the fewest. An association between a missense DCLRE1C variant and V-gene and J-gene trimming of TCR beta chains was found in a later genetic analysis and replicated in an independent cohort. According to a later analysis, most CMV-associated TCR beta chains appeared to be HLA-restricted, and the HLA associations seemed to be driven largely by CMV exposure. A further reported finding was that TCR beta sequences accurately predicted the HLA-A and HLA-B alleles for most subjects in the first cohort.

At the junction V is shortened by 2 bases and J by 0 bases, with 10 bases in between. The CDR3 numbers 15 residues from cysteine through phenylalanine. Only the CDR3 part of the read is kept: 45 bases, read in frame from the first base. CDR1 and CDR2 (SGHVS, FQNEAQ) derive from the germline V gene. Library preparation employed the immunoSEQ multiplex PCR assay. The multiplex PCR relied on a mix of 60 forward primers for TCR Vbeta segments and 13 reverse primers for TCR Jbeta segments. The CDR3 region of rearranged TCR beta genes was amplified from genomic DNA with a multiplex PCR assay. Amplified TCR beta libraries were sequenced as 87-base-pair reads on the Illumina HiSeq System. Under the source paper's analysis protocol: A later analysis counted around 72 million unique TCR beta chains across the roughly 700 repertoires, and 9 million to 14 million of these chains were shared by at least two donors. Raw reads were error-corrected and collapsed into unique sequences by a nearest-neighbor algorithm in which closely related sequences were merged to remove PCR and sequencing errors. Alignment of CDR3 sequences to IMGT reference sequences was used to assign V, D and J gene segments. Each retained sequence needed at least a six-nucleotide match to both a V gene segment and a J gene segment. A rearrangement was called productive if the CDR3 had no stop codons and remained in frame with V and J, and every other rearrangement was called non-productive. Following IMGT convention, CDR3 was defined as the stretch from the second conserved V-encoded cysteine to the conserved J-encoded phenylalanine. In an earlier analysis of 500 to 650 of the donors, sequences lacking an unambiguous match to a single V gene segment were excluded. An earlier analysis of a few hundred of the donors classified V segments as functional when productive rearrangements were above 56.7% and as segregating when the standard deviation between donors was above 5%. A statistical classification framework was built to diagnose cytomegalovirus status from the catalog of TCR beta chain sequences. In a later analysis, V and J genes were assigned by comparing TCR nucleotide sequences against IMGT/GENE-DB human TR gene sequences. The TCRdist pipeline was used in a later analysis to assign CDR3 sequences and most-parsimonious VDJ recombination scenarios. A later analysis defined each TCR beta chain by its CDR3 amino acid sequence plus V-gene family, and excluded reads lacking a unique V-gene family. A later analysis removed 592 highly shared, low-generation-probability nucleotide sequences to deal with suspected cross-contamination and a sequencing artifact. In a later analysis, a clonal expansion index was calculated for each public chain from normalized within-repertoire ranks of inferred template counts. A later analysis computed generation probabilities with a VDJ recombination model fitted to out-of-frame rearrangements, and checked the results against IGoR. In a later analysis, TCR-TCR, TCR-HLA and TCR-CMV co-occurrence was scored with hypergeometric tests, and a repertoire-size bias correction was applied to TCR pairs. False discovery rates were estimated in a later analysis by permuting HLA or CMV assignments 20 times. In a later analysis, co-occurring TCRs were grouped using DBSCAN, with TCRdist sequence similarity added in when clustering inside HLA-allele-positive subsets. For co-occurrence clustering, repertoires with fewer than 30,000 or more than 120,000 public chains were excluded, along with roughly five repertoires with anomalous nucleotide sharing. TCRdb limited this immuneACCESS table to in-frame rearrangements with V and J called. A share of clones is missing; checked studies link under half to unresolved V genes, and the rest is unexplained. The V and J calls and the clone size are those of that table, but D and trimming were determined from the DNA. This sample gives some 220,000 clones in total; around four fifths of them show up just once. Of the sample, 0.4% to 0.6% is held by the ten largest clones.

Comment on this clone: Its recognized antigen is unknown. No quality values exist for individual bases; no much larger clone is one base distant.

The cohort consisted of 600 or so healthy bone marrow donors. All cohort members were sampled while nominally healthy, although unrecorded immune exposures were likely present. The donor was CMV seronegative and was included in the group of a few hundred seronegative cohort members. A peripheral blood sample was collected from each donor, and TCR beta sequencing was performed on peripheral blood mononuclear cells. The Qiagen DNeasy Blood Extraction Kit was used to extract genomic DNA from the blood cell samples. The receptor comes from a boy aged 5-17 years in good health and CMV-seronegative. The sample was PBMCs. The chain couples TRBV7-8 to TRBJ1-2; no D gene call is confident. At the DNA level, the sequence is TGTGCCAGCAGCTTATTCCCGGGAGCTAACTATGGCTACACCTTC. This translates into CASSLFPGANYGYTF.